This TCR beta chain stems from a study of identical twins. The length of the CDR3 is 12 residues. Trimming removed 5 bases at V and 7 bases at J, with 12 bases between. cDNA carried unique molecular identifiers, and a universal primer site was added by template switching. From the 5' RACE reads, TCRdb called clonotypes with MiXCR, one entry per CDR3 protein. Found here are hundreds of thousands of distinct CDR3 sequences, about 20% of them singletons; the top ten hold less than 15%. The same data also contributed to another study, on T cells expressing NK-cell markers. As reported in that work: Repertoire data for TCR beta were derived from sorted T cells (CD3+CD56+NKG2C+, CD3+CD56+NKG2C- and CD3+CD56-NKG2C+).

Sequencing input: PBMCs. The chain couples TRBV12-3 or TRBV12-4 to TRBJ2-7; D unclear. This sequence was found in a woman aged 18-29 years in good health. This CDR3 reads CASSRSVGEQYF. CDR3 bases: TGTGCCAGCAGTCGCTCCGTTGGTGAGCAGTACTTC.